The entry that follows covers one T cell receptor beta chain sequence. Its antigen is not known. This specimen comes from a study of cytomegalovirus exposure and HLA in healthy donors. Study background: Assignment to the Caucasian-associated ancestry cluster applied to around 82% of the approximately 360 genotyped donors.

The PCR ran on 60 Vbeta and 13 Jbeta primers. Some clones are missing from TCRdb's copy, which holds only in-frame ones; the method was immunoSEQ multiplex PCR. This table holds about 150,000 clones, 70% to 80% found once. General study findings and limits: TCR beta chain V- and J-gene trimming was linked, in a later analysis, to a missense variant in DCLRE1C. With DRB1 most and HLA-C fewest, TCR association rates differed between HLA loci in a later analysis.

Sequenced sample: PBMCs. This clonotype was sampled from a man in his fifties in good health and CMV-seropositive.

The DNA for the CDR3 is TGTGCCAGCAGCTTGGGCAAGCGCTCCTACGAGCAGTACTTC. Its translation: CASSLGKRSYEQYF. This chain links TRBV5-6 with TRBJ2-7; D not certain. Trimming stripped 0 bases from V and 0 bases from J, with 7 bases between. Germline V gene lookup returns CDR1 SGHDT and CDR2 YYEEEE. The CDR3 sequence is 14 residues long.